Listed below are T cell receptor beta chains from one sample, sequenced in a study of T cells in localized non-small cell lung cancer. TCRdb keeps only in-frame clones here, not all; method: immunoSEQ multiplex PCR. This sample has tens of thousands of clones; around 90% occur once, and the top ten carry 15% to 20%. The sample in question was peripheral blood mononuclear cells, obtained before any cancer treatment. The receptors shown here come from a man aged 40 to 75 with stage III lung adenocarcinoma. Both conserved end residues are part of each CDR3.

j_call | v_call | cdr3_aa
TRBJ1-4 | TRBV19 | CASRNDREANEKLFF
TRBJ2-1 | TRBV6-6 | CASSYEEGNEQFF
TRBJ1-1 | TRBV19 | CASTRGRVEAFF
TRBJ2-7 | TRBV10-1 | CASTPGQNSYEQYF
TRBJ2-5 | TRBV11-3 | CASSPGVKSEETQYF
TRBJ1-5 | TRBV4-2 | CASSPNRNSNQPQHF
TRBJ1-4 | TRBV15 | CATSSIPMRAEKLFF
TRBJ1-1 | TRBV5-1 | CASSLAQGTEAFF
TRBJ1-1 | TRBV7-3 | CASSTGLNTEAFF
TRBJ2-3 | TRBV19 | CASSSQAGVDTQYF
TRBJ1-1 | TRBV7-9 | CASTYWGGNTEAFF
TRBJ2-7 | TRBV5-4 | CASSLDRLEQYF
TRBJ1-4 | TRBV18 | CASSRGNEKLFF
TRBJ1-2 | TRBV9 | CASSAGVWGQGMNGYTF
TRBJ2-2 | TRBV5-1 | CASSSYRGIGGELFF
TRBJ2-2 | TRBV11-3 | CASSLRQSTGELFF
TRBJ2-1 | TRBV28 | CASSRWTSGEEQFF
TRBJ2-3 | TRBV4-3 | CASSQEAWRSPTDTQYF
TRBJ1-1 | TRBV10-2 | CASRLGQGNTEAFF
TRBJ2-7 | TRBV28 | CASITPGQGRLEQYF
TRBJ1-2 | TRBV10-3 | CAISEPPNYGYTF
TRBJ2-7 | TRBV30 | CACTGTLSYEQYF
TRBJ1-5 | TRBV19 | CASSTLGQGAFSQPQHF
TRBJ2-5 | TRBV27 | CASHSSRMGQETQYF
TRBJ2-1 | TRBV10-2 | CASTGQNNEQFF
TRBJ2-3 | TRBV27 | CASSRTGGWAGPDTQYF
TRBJ2-7 | TRBV11-2 | CASSLGPVRWLYEQYF
TRBJ1-2 | TRBV13 | CASSSTGQGGIYGYTF
TRBJ2-4 | TRBV11-2 | CASSLASSGGLAKNIQYF
TRBJ1-6 | TRBV28 | CASSLSGETASPLHF
TRBJ1-4 | TRBV19 | CASSISGIKKLFF
TRBJ2-3 | TRBV21-1 | CASSNYTIAADTQYF
TRBJ2-7 | TRBV5-1 | CASSLDISYEQYF
TRBJ1-4 | TRBV19 | CASIGGRANEKLFF
TRBJ2-5 | TRBV16 | CASSPAASGGTETQYF
TRBJ1-5 | TRBV19 | CASRGWDRGINQPQHF
TRBJ1-1 | TRBV4-2 | CASSQVPTGRTPEAFF
TRBJ1-2 | TRBV19 | CASKREPASDGYTF
TRBJ1-6 | TRBV28 | CASRTRDRVNSPLHF
TRBJ2-1 | TRBV9 | CASSVRGRGARNEQFF